Each of the 8 T cell receptor beta chains below was sequenced from the same sample in a study of cytotoxic CD8 clonotypes in ibrutinib-treated CLL. The assay was immunoSEQ multiplex PCR, and TCRdb's table has in-frame clones only and misses some. The table lists fewer than 35,000 clones, roughly 85% of them singletons, with under 9.5% in the top ten. The specimen was PBMCs, collected after 24 months of ibrutinib treatment. These receptors all come from a human donor with chronic lymphocytic leukemia.

This chain uses TRBV27 with TRBJ2-1; D is undetermined. The germline V and J ends were trimmed by 2 bases and 8 bases, with 10 bases remaining between them. This CDR3 region has 13 residues. Germline lookup yields CDR1 MNHEY and CDR2 SMNVEV (reference sequence). CDR3 sequence reads: CASSLLQMDEQFF. In DNA, the CDR3 is TGTGCCAGCAGTTTACTGCAGATGGATGAGCAGTTCTTC.

The chain links TRBV7-6 to TRBJ2-1; either TRBD1 or TRBD2 may supply D (5 bases each). This CDR3 region has 15 residues. Trimming left V 3 bases short and J 10 bases short, with 19 bases between. The germline V gene has CDR1 SGHVS and CDR2 FNYEAQ. The CDR3, as DNA: TGTGCCAGCAGCTTCTCCCTACCGGGGCTCGGGGAGCAGTTCTTC. Translation: CASSFSLPGLGEQFF.

The chain combines TRBV7-2 with TRBJ2-4; no clear D. Per the germline V gene, CDR1 is SGHTA and CDR2 is FQGNSA. V gave up 6 bases and J gave up 0 bases, with 24 bases separating them. CDR3 length equals 19 residues. The CDR3 protein is CASSPFVPRTLKAKNIQYF. The CDR3 DNA reads TGTGCCAGCAGTCCTTTCGTTCCGCGGACCCTTAAAGCCAAAAACATTCAGTACTTC.

The rearrangement uses TRBV6-4 and TRBJ2-2; 8 nucleotides align to TRBD1. This CDR3 is 16 amino acids long. Germline V lookup: CDR1 MRHNA, CDR2 SNTAGT. V dropped 5 bases and J dropped 2; count of bases not matched to a gene: 7. DNA of the CDR3: TGTGCCAGCAGTAAGACAGGGGACCTAAACACCGGGGAGCTGTTTTTT. Translation: CASSKTGDLNTGELFF.

The chain has TRBV5-1 and TRBJ1-4, with D unresolved. CDR1 and CDR2 (germline): SGHRS, YFSETQ. Deletions cut 4 bases from V and 5 bases from J, with 15 bases between. The CDR3 spans 15 residues. The CDR3 bases are TGCGCCAGCAGCCCCTCGTGGGCACAGAATGAAAAACTGTTTTTT. Translation gives CASSPSWAQNEKLFF. Complete variable domain (other parts from reference TRBV5-1 and TRBJ1-4): KAGVTQTPRYLIKTRGQQVTLSCSPISGHRSVSWYQQTPGQGLQFLFEYFSETQRNKGNFPGRFSGRQFSNSRSEMNVSTLELGDSALYLCASSPSWAQNEKLFFGSGTQLSVL.

This clone was counted once. The rearrangement links TRBV2 to TRBJ2-1; 10 bases agree with TRBD2. Germline V lookup: CDR1 SNHLY, CDR2 FYNNEI. This CDR3 comprises 16 residues. V shed 6 bases and J 10 bases; nucleotides not matched to a gene: 15. CDR3 sequence reads: CASSLKAGGALYEQFF. The CDR3, as DNA: TGTGCCAGCAGCCTCAAAGCGGGGGGGGCCTTATACGAGCAGTTCTTC. Full variable domain (missing parts from reference TRBV2 and TRBJ2-1): EPEVTQTPSHQVTQMGQEVILRCVPISNHLYFYWYRQILGQKVEFLVSFYNNEISEKSEIFDDQFSVERPDGSNFTLKIRSTKLEDSAMYFCASSLKAGGALYEQFFGPGTRLTVL.

CDR3 DNA sequence: TGTGCCAGCAGCTTGGTAGGGGGCGTTAACACCGGGGAGCTGTTTTTT. Translated: CASSLVGGVNTGELFF. V is TRBV5-4 and J is TRBJ2-2; 7 positions match TRBD1. Germline-derived CDR1 and CDR2 are SGHNT and YYREEE (reference sequence). Trimming at V came to 0 bases and at J to 2 bases, leaving 4 bases not matched to a gene. CDR3 size: 16 residues.

This clone was seen a single time. This chain's CDR3 is CASSPGQGFVPGNTIYF. CDR3 DNA: TGTGCCAGTAGTCCCGGACAGGGTTTTGTTCCTGGAAACACCATATATTTT. This rearrangement joins TRBV19 to TRBJ1-3; 8 positions agree with TRBD1. The CDR3 totals 17 residues. Trimming cost V 5 bases and J 2 bases; bases outside gene matches: 11. Germline loops: CDR1 LNHDA, CDR2 SQIVND (reference sequence).